The rows below give T cell receptor beta chains drawn from one sample of a study of T cell clones after liver transplantation. Method: immunoSEQ multiplex PCR; TCRdb's copy keeps in-frame clones and lacks some. The sample has 60,000 or so clones; 60% to 80% are singletons. The sample was CD4+ T cells from blood, taken before liver transplant. These receptor sequences come from a human donor who received a liver transplant. Both conserved end residues are part of each CDR3. A D gene is named only where the DNA matches it firmly. The listing skips clone size in some rows; elsewhere it reads once, few, many or a size class.

TRBJ2-5	.	.	TRBV19	CASSLQETQYF	TGTGCCAGTAGCCTACAAGAGACCCAGTACTTC
TRBJ2-1	.	TRBD2	TRBV30	CAWAPGGFDEQFF	TGTGCCTGGGCCCCGGGAGGGTTCGATGAGCAGTTCTTC
TRBJ2-7	.	TRBD1	TRBV6-1	CASRLGQDYEQYF	TGTGCCAGCAGGCTCGGACAGGACTACGAGCAGTACTTC
TRBJ2-3	.	TRBD2	TRBV29-1	CSGISSGGNTDTQYF	TGCAGCGGAATTTCAAGCGGGGGTAACACAGATACGCAGTATTTT
TRBJ2-5	.	.	TRBV14	CASSQGRQGPVKTQYF	TGTGCCAGCAGCCAAGGGCGTCAGGGCCCCGTAAAGACCCAGTACTTC
TRBJ1-1	.	.	TRBV18	CASSPGLNTRNTEAFF	TGTGCCAGCTCACCGGGACTCAATACCAGAAACACTGAAGCTTTCTTT
TRBJ2-2	few	.	TRBV5-1	CASSLTTLSTGELFF	TGCGCCAGCAGCTTGACTACCCTCTCCACCGGGGAGCTGTTTTTT
TRBJ2-1	.	.	TRBV6-6	CASSSAAGSYNEQFF	TGTGCCAGCAGTTCGGCCGCCGGGAGCTACAATGAGCAGTTCTTC
TRBJ1-1	.	.	TRBV6-5	CASSRAGLGNTEAFF	TGTGCCAGCAGTAGGGCGGGGCTTGGGAACACTGAAGCTTTCTTT
TRBJ2-5	.	TRBD1	TRBV6-6	CASKGAGETQYF	TGTGCCAGCAAGGGGGCTGGGGAGACCCAGTACTTC
TRBJ1-1	once	.	TRBV7-9	CASSLLSLGAGAFF	TGTGCCAGCAGCCTACTTTCGCTGGGGGCGGGTGCTTTCTTT
TRBJ2-7	.	.	TRBV19	CASRDSGATYEQYF	TGTGCCAGTAGAGATTCAGGGGCCACCTACGAGCAGTACTTC
TRBJ2-2	.	TRBD2	TRBV7-3	CASSPTSGGTGELFF	TGTGCCAGCAGTCCCACTAGCGGGGGCACCGGGGAGCTGTTTTTT